Sequencing of this TCR beta chain was carried out in a study of CD8+ T cells in alopecia areata. Background on the study: A 6-month period off drug followed tofacitinib, which lasted 6 to 18 months. Scoring treated patients' severity relied on the percentage of scalp area affected. Study-level points and caveats: One nonresponder makes the tie between baseline CD8+ expansion and response uncertain. Among the top 100, expanded CD8+ clones were significantly decreased by tofacitinib, as was scalp clonality.

Extracted RNA was reverse transcribed, and the resulting cDNA served as sequencing template. Sequencing used immunoSEQ multiplex PCR; TCRdb keeps in-frame clones, though not all of them. The table has about 94,000 clones, around three quarters seen once. Regarding treatment: oral pan-JAK inhibitor, 5-10 mg twice daily. This CDR3 region has 13 residues. Germline CDR1 SQVTM, CDR2 ANQGSEA. The V and J ends lost 7 bases and 0 bases, in that order; junction bases with no gene match: 4. Points on this clone: Its antigen is as yet unknown.

The V gene is TRBV29-1, the J gene TRBJ1-1, with 8 nucleotides matching TRBD1. The TCR sequence derives from a human donor with alopecia areata. Source: CD8+ T cells sorted from blood, taken between weeks 43 and 45, from a patient treated with tofacitinib. The CDR3 here is CSGTGGLNTEAFF. For the CDR3, the DNA is TGCAGCGGTACAGGGGGACTGAACACTGAAGCTTTCTTT.